One and the same sample provided the 30 T cell receptor beta chains below, sequenced in a study of cytomegalovirus exposure and HLA in healthy donors (dated by TCRdb to the late 2010s). Libraries were prepared through the immunoSEQ multiplex PCR assay. A mixture of 60 forward primers for TCR Vbeta segments and 13 reverse primers for TCR Jbeta segments was used in the multiplex PCR. The table comes from immuneACCESS by way of TCRdb, which keeps in-frame sequences with V and J called. Part of the clones is missing from these tables; in studies checked, under half for an unresolved V gene and the rest for unknown reasons. The sample yields about 97,000 clones; around 85% were counted once. The ten most abundant clones make up less than 5% of the sample. The material sequenced was PBMCs. The receptors were sampled from a man in his thirties or forties in good health and CMV-seronegative.

J is TRBJ2-7 and V is TRBV4-3; TRBD2 might be the D (5 bases). The CDR3 is made up of 17 amino acids. Germline assignment: CDR1 LGHNA and CDR2 YSLEER. Deletions cut 1 base from V and 4 bases from J, with 20 bases between. This chain's CDR3 is CASSQAGIADGPYEQYF. CDR3 nucleotide sequence: TGCGCCAGCAGCCAAGCGGGGATAGCTGACGGACCTTACGAGCAGTACTTC.

The chain combines TRBV14 with TRBJ2-2; D not certain. This CDR3 region has 14 residues. In germline, CDR1 is SGHDN, CDR2 FVKESK. The ends were cut back, 4 bases at V and 3 bases at J, with 9 bases in the middle. The CDR3 bases are TGTGCCAGCAGCCCCCTCTCGGACACCGGGGAGCTGTTTTTT. It translates to CASSPLSDTGELFF.

The V gene is TRBV29-1, the J gene TRBJ2-3; TRBD2 matches at 7 bases. Germline V gives CDR1 SQVTM, CDR2 ANQGSEA. CDR3 length: 12 residues. The ends lost 5 bases at V and 2 bases at J; junction bases unmatched: 1. CDR3 in amino acids: CSVSGDTDTQYF. CDR3 bases: TGCAGCGTTAGCGGGGACACAGATACGCAGTATTTT.

The chain uses TRBV4-2 and TRBJ1-4; D is unresolved. Trimming stripped 1 base from V and 8 bases from J, with 11 bases between. The CDR3 is made up of 14 amino acids. Germline V lookup: CDR1 LGHNA, CDR2 YNFKEQ. The CDR3 DNA follows: TGTGCCAGCAGCCAAGGACCAGGTGGGGAAAAACTGTTTTTT. It codes for CASSQGPGGEKLFF.

This chain joins TRBV29-1 and TRBJ2-1; 7 nucleotides agree with TRBD2. This CDR3 contains 13 residues. With V trimmed by 6 bases and J by 5 bases, 7 bases remained unmatched. CDR1 SQVTM and CDR2 ANQGSEA come from the germline V gene. The CDR3 spells CSVILAEDNEQFF. The CDR3 DNA sequence: TGCAGCGTGATCCTAGCGGAAGACAATGAGCAGTTCTTC.

J is TRBJ2-7 and V is TRBV10-3; 9 bases agree with TRBD1. V was clipped by 7 bases and J by 1 base; unmatched bases: 8. The CDR3 spans 15 residues. In germline, CDR1 is ENHRY, CDR2 SYGVKD. The CDR3, as DNA: TGTGCCATCACTGACGGACAGGGGACATCCTACGAGCAGTACTTC. It encodes CAITDGQGTSYEQYF.

The V and J genes are TRBV7-9 and TRBJ2-7; 9 bases match TRBD1. The germline V gene encodes CDR1 SEHNR and CDR2 FQNEAQ (reference sequence). J was trimmed by 2 bases and V by 3 bases; bases with no gene match: 5. The CDR3 spans 15 residues. The CDR3, as DNA: TGTGCCAGCAGCTTTGCCCGGGACAGGGCCTACGAGCAGTACTTC. Its protein is CASSFARDRAYEQYF.

This chain uses TRBV9 with TRBJ2-2; D is undetermined. Germline-derived CDR1 and CDR2 are SGDLS and YYNGEE. V lost 2 bases, J lost 2 bases, and 16 bases lay in between. The CDR3 contains 17 residues. CDR3 sequence reads: CASSVYSGSANTGELFF. CDR3 DNA: TGTGCCAGCAGCGTCTATTCGGGTTCTGCCAACACCGGGGAGCTGTTTTTT.

The genes are TRBV5-1 and TRBJ1-6, with D tentatively TRBD1 (6 bases). From germline, CDR1 is SGHRS and CDR2 YFSETQ. Trimming removed 5 bases at V and 13 bases at J, with 19 bases between. This CDR3 region has 14 residues. CDR3 in amino acids: CASRQIPGEGPLHF. CDR3 sequence (DNA): TGCGCCAGCAGGCAAATTCCAGGGGAAGGTCCCCTCCACTTT.

The gene calls are TRBV6-5 and TRBJ2-7; D remains unclear. The CDR3 consists of 15 residues. Germline V CDR1 and CDR2: MNHEY, SVGAGI. The germline V and J ends were trimmed by 5 bases and 3 bases, with 17 bases remaining between them. The CDR3 reads CASSPMGRGIYEQYF. In DNA, the CDR3 is TGTGCCAGCAGTCCTATGGGTAGAGGAATCTACGAGCAGTACTTC.

V gene TRBV7-8 combines with J gene TRBJ1-5; D is undetermined. The CDR3 consists of 12 residues. V shed 5 bases and J shed 7 bases, with 9 bases lying between them. The germline V gene encodes CDR1 SGHVS and CDR2 FQNEAQ. CDR3 nucleotides: TGTGCCAGCAGCCACTCCATCCAGCCCCAGCATTTT. This sequence encodes CASSHSIQPQHF.

This chain links TRBV11-3 with TRBJ2-2; a weak D match, TRBD2 (6 bases). The CDR3 runs to 15 residues. Germline V gene data show CDR1 as SGHNT and CDR2 as YENEEA. The V gene lost 5 bases and the J gene lost 4 bases, with 14 bases spanning the gap. CDR3 coding DNA: TGTGCCAGCAGCCGCGGGACGGCCAGCACCGGGGAGCTGTTTTTT. It yields the protein CASSRGTASTGELFF.

This sequence joins TRBV9 and TRBJ1-1, with no clear D. Germline-derived CDR1 and CDR2 are SGDLS and YYNGEE. Trimming removed 3 bases from V and 10 bases from J, with 16 bases in between. The CDR3 consists of 13 residues. This chain's CDR3 is CASSATVTGLAFF. The CDR3 DNA follows: TGTGCCAGCAGCGCTACCGTGACCGGGTTAGCTTTCTTT.

The chain carries TRBV7-2 and TRBJ2-3; D is undetermined. Germline CDR1 reads SGHTA; CDR2 reads FQGNSA. V was shortened by 6 bases and J by 1 base, with 8 bases between the two germline ends. The CDR3 consists of 13 residues. CDR3 coding DNA: TGTGCCAGCAGGCCCCCAGGCACAGATACGCAGTATTTT. The encoded protein is CASRPPGTDTQYF.

In nucleotides, the CDR3 is TGTGCCAGCATCACGGGACAGCTCACCGGGGAGCTGTTTTTT. Translated, it gives CASITGQLTGELFF. V is TRBV28 and J is TRBJ2-2; TRBD1 aligns across 7 bases. This CDR3 has 14 amino acids. Germline trimming cut 7 bases from V and 4 bases from J; bases unmatched to any gene: 6. Germline V gene sequence: CDR1 MDHEN, CDR2 SYDVKM.

The CDR3 spells CASSPYLSTEAFF. CDR3 DNA: TGTGCCAGCAGCCCCTATTTGAGCACTGAAGCTTTCTTT. This chain connects TRBV5-5 to TRBJ1-1, with D uncertain. Germline assignment: CDR1 SGHKS and CDR2 YYEKEE (reference sequence). Between the trimmed V and J ends, which lost 4 bases and 4 bases, there was a span of 11 bases. This CDR3 contains 13 residues. Full variable domain (remainder filled in from reference TRBV5-5 and TRBJ1-1): DAGVTQSPTHLIKTRGQQVTLRCSPISGHKSVSWYQQVLGQGPQFIFQYYEKEERGRGNFPDRFSARQFPNYSSELNVNALLLGDSALYLCASSPYLSTEAFFGQGTRLTVV.

The V and J genes are TRBV5-1 and TRBJ2-1, with 8 positions matching TRBD2. CDR3 length: 13 amino acids. V shed 4 bases, J shed 9 bases, and the junction held 6 bases outside the gene matches. The germline CDR1 and CDR2 sequences are SGHRS and YFSETQ. The CDR3 DNA reads as TGCGCCAGCAGCGAAACTAGCGGCACTGAGCAGTTCTTC. Translating gives CASSETSGTEQFF.

The V call is TRBV14, the J call TRBJ2-1; perhaps TRBD2 as D (6 bases). Germline V gene lookup returns CDR1 SGHDN and CDR2 FVKESK. This CDR3 is 11 amino acids long. Trimming removed 4 bases from V and 9 bases from J, with 7 bases in between. The CDR3 sequence: CASSLGSEQFF. In DNA form, the CDR3 reads TGTGCCAGCAGCCTCGGGAGTGAGCAGTTCTTC.

This chain uses TRBV25-1 with TRBJ1-3, with D perhaps TRBD1 (5 bases). The V and J ends lost 7 bases and 8 bases respectively, with 9 bases between them. Germline assignment: CDR1 MGHDK and CDR2 SYGVNS. This CDR3 is 11 amino acids long. This CDR3 reads CASTPGDTIYF. The CDR3 nucleotides are TGTGCCAGCACTCCGGGGGACACCATATATTTT. Combining the CDR3 with reference TRBV25-1 and TRBJ1-3 gives the whole variable domain EADIYQTPRYLVIGTGKKITLECSQTMGHDKMYWYQQDPGMELHLIHYSYGVNSTEKGDLSSESTVSRIRTEHFPLTLESARPSHTSQYLCASTPGDTIYFGEGSWLTVV.

The genes are TRBV30 and TRBJ2-3; tentative D call: TRBD2 (6 bases). CDR1 is GTSNPN, CDR2 SVGIG, per germline (reference sequence). The V gene lost 0 bases and the J gene lost 4 bases, with 17 bases spanning the gap. The CDR3 is 16 residues long. The CDR3 DNA sequence: TGTGCCTGGAGTGTACTCTCCCGGGAGTTCGCAGATACGCAGTATTTT. Its protein product is CAWSVLSREFADTQYF.

This clone was detected once. V is TRBV4-1 and J is TRBJ1-1; D not certain. Trimming stripped 5 bases from V and 7 bases from J, with 14 bases between. CDR1 and CDR2 from the germline V gene are MGHRA and YSYEKL. This CDR3 has 13 amino acids. Here the CDR3 DNA reads TGCGCCAGCAGCAGCTTCCGGGCGGGTGAAGCTTTCTTT. It codes for CASSSFRAGEAFF.

V and J are TRBV9 and TRBJ2-2, with 12 bases aligning to TRBD2. The junction had 8 bases not matched to a gene; V was cut back by 4 bases and J by 7 bases. The CDR3 consists of 16 residues. Looked up from germline, CDR1 is SGDLS and CDR2 is YYNGEE. CDR3 in amino acids: CASSPRTSGDSGELFF. CDR3 sequence (DNA): TGTGCCAGCAGCCCCCGGACTAGCGGGGATAGCGGGGAGCTGTTTTTT. The whole variable domain, filled in from reference TRBV9 and TRBJ2-2, reads DSGVTQTPKHLITATGQRVTLRCSPRSGDLSVYWYQQSLDQGLQFLIQYYNGEERAKGNILERFSAQQFPDLHSELNLSSLELGDSALYFCASSPRTSGDSGELFFGEGSRLTVL.

The V gene is TRBV29-1, the J gene TRBJ2-7, with TRBD1 identical over 8 bases. J gave up 2 bases and V 4 bases, and 1 base lay outside the gene matches. Looked up from germline, CDR1 is SQVTM and CDR2 is ANQGSEA. This CDR3 region has 12 residues. CDR3 coding DNA: TGCAGCGTTGGACAGGGGACCTACGAGCAGTACTTC. Residues: CSVGQGTYEQYF.

Comments on this clone: Within the sample, other DNA sequences also encode this same CDR3. The V gene is TRBV6-5, the J gene TRBJ2-7; D perhaps matches TRBD1 (6 bases). Germline loops: CDR1 MNHEY, CDR2 SVGAGI. V lost 2 bases and J 3 bases, leaving 11 bases between the germline ends. The CDR3 is 14 amino acids. The CDR3 loop reads CASSYGRGSYEQYF. The CDR3 DNA reads TGTGCCAGCAGTTACGGCAGGGGAAGCTACGAGCAGTACTTC.

J is TRBJ1-3 and V is TRBV14; D uncertain. Trimming shortened V by 4 bases and J by 4 bases, and 11 bases separated the two germline ends. CDR1 and CDR2 (germline): SGHDN, FVKESK. The CDR3 is made up of 14 amino acids. In DNA, the CDR3 is TGTGCCAGCAGCCGGAATCTCAGGGGAAACACCATATATTTT. Amino acids: CASSRNLRGNTIYF.

The rearrangement links TRBV28 to TRBJ1-3, with D possibly being TRBD1 (5 bases). This CDR3 region has 16 residues. Per the germline V gene, CDR1 is MDHEN and CDR2 is SYDVKM. The V gene lost 2 bases and the J gene lost 2 bases, with 13 bases spanning the gap. CDR3 sequence reads: CASSLTGPFPGNTIYF. CDR3 nucleotide sequence: TGTGCCAGCAGTTTAACAGGCCCCTTCCCTGGAAACACCATATATTTT. The complete variable domain, with remaining parts taken from reference TRBV28 and TRBJ1-3, reads DVKVTQSSRYLVKRTGEKVFLECVQDMDHENMFWYRQDPGLGLRLIYFSYDVKMKEKGDIPEGYSVSREKKERFSLILESASTNQTSMYLCASSLTGPFPGNTIYFGEGSWLTVV.

The J gene is TRBJ2-2, the V gene TRBV28; 12 bases are shared with TRBD2. Germline assignment: CDR1 MDHEN and CDR2 SYDVKM. CDR3 size: 17 residues. The CDR3 DNA is TGTGCGTGGACTAGCGGGAACTCTCTACCGAACACCGGGGAGCTGTTTTTT. As protein: CAWTSGNSLPNTGELFF.

The V and J genes are TRBV4-1 and TRBJ2-2; D is possibly TRBD1 (6 bases). V lost 7 bases and J 0 bases, leaving 21 bases between the germline ends. CDR1 and CDR2 (germline): MGHRA, YSYEKL. The CDR3 spans 18 residues. The CDR3 protein is CASTPRSWTATNTGELFF. CDR3 in DNA: TGCGCCAGCACCCCCCGCTCCTGGACAGCAACGAACACCGGGGAGCTGTTTTTT.

V and J are TRBV7-2 and TRBJ2-7, with TRBD1 as a possible D gene (6 bases). The germline V gene has CDR1 SGHTA and CDR2 FQGNSA. Deletions cut 1 base from V and 0 bases from J, with 10 bases between. The CDR3 contains 15 residues. The chain's CDR3 is CASSLGGGFSYEQYF. CDR3 bases: TGTGCCAGCAGCTTAGGAGGGGGTTTCTCCTACGAGCAGTACTTC.

The V call is TRBV7-2, the J call TRBJ2-1; tentatively, D is TRBD1 (6 bases). With 3 bases removed from V and 1 base from J, the gap between germline ends came to 7 bases. Germline CDR1 SGHTA, CDR2 FQGNSA. This CDR3 comprises 14 residues. The CDR3 is CASSFRGSYNEQFF. Written as DNA, the CDR3 is TGTGCCAGCAGCTTCAGGGGTTCCTACAATGAGCAGTTCTTC.